The clone carrying this TCR beta chain was picked up many times. The antigen is unknown. The data are from a study of T cell responses to AZD1222 COVID-19 vaccine. Study findings and constraints: Within unmutated variant regions lay the reported targets of nearly half of spike-specific TCRs.

Data came from immunoSEQ multiplex PCR; TCRdb stores just in-frame clones and leaves some out. Among 90,000 to 110,000 clones listed, around 89% were seen once. Sequences were derived from peripheral blood, sampled on day 0 of AZD1222 vaccination. The sequence came from an adult in good health.

The CDR3 sequence: CASSLDRGYGELFF. The DNA for the CDR3 is TGTGCCAGCAGTCTCGACAGGGGGTACGGGGAGCTGTTTTTT. V and J are TRBV28 and TRBJ2-2; 9 nucleotides align to TRBD1. The J segment lost 7 bases and the V segment lost 5 bases, leaving 5 bases of the junction unmatched. This CDR3 has 14 amino acids. CDR1 is MDHEN, CDR2 SYDVKM, per germline.